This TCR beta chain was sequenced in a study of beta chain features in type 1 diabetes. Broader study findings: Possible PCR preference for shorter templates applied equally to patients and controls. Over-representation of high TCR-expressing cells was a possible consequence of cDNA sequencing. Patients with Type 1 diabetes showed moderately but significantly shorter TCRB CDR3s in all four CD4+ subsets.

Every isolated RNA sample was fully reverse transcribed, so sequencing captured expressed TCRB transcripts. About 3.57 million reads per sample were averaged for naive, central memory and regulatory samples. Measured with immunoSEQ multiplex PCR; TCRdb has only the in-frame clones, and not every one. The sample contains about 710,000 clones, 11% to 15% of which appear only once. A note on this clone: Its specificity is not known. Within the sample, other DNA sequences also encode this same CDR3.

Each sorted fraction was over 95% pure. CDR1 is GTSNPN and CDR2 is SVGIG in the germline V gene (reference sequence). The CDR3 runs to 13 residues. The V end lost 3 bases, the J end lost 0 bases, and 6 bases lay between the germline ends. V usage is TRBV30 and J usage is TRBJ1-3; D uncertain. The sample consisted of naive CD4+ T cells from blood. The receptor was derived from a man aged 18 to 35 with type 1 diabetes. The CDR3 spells CAWSVRSGNTIYF. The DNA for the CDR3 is TGTGCCTGGAGCGTCCGCTCTGGAAACACCATATATTTT. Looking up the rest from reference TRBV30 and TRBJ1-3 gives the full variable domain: SQTIHQWPATLVQPVGSPLSLECTVEGTSNPNLYWYRQAAGRGLQLLFYSVGIGQISSEVPQNLSASRPQDRQFILSSKKLLLSDSGFYLCAWSVRSGNTIYFGEGSWLTVV.